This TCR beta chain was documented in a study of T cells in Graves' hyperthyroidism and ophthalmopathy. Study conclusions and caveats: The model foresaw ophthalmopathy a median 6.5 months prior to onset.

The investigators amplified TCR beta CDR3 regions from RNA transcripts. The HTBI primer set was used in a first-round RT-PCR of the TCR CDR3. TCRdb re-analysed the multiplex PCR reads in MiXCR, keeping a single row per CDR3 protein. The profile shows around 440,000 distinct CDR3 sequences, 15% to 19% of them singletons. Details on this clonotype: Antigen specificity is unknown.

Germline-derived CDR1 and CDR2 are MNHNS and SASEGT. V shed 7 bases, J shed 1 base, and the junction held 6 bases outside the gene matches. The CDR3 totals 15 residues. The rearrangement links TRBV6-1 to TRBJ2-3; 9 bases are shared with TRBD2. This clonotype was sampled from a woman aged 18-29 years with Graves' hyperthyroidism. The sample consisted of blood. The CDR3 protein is CASISAGGRTDTQYF. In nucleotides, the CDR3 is TGTGCCAGCATCTCAGCGGGAGGTCGCACAGATACGCAGTATTTT.